The next 24 T cell receptor beta chains were all read from a single sample in a study of blood T cell repertoires in COVID-19. Using immunoSEQ multiplex PCR, the repertoire was profiled, and TCRdb retains in-frame clones only, with some absent. Altogether some 49,000 clones are present, more than 90% being singletons, with the ten largest covering about 6.3%. The sequencing input was peripheral blood. These receptors originate from a man aged 50-59 years with active COVID-19.

The chain carries TRBV7-9 and TRBJ2-3; TRBD1 agrees at 11 bases. CDR1 and CDR2 (germline): SEHNR, FQNEAQ (reference sequence). The length of the CDR3 is 16 residues. The V segment lost 2 bases and the J segment 5 bases; nucleotides outside the gene matches: 6. CDR3 bases: TGTGCCAGCAGCTTATCCGGACAGGGGGCCCGAGATACGCAGTATTTT. Translation: CASSLSGQGARDTQYF.

The genes are TRBV7-2 and TRBJ2-7; tentatively, D is TRBD2 (5 bases). The CDR3 is 15 amino acids. Looked up from germline, CDR1 is SGHTA and CDR2 is FQGNSA. V was trimmed by 3 bases and J by 2 bases, leaving 14 bases between them. CDR3 sequence: CASSFSPPGAYEQYF. CDR3 in DNA: TGTGCCAGCAGCTTTTCTCCGCCCGGGGCCTACGAGCAGTACTTC. Full variable domain (outside the CDR3, taken from reference TRBV7-2 and TRBJ2-7): GAGVSQSPSNKVTEKGKDVELRCDPISGHTALYWYRQSLGQGLEFLIYFQGNSAPDKSGLPSDRFSAERTGGSVSTLTIQRTQQEDSAVYLCASSFSPPGAYEQYFGPGTRLTVT.

This chain links TRBV7-2 with TRBJ2-7, with a weak D call TRBD1 (6 bases). The V gene's germline CDR1 is SGHTA and CDR2 FQGNSA. This CDR3 comprises 14 residues. Trimming took 5 bases from V and 3 from J, leaving 14 bases between them. For the CDR3, the DNA is TGTGCCAGCAGCCCGGACAGACAAGGCTACGAGCAGTACTTC. Its protein product is CASSPDRQGYEQYF.

The CDR3 sequence: CASSLKDRYTGELFF. The CDR3 DNA reads TGTGCCAGCAGCTTGAAGGACAGATACACCGGGGAGCTGTTTTTT. The rearrangement joins TRBV5-6 to TRBJ2-2; D is possibly TRBD1 (6 bases). CDR3 length: 15 amino acids. The germline gives CDR1 SGHDT, CDR2 YYEEEE. V was shortened by 1 base and J by 3 bases, with 10 bases between the two germline ends.

This chain uses TRBV2 with TRBJ2-1, with 11 bases matching TRBD2. Per germline, CDR1 SNHLY and CDR2 FYNNEI. The CDR3 contains 16 residues. J gave up 6 bases and V 3 bases, and 7 bases lay outside the gene matches. The CDR3 DNA reads TGTGCCAGCAGTGATCCCACTAGCGGGGGCCCCAATGAGCAGTTCTTC. Translated: CASSDPTSGGPNEQFF.

This chain connects TRBV7-2 to TRBJ2-7, with D perhaps matching TRBD2 (5 bases). Trimming took 5 bases from V and 5 from J, leaving 19 bases between them. The length of the CDR3 is 15 residues. The germline V gene has CDR1 SGHTA and CDR2 FQGNSA. Here the CDR3 DNA reads TGTGCCAGCAGCCCCCGAGGGTGGGTAAGCCACGAGCAGTACTTC. Its protein product is CASSPRGWVSHEQYF. Using reference TRBV7-2 and TRBJ2-7 for the parts outside the CDR3, the full variable domain is GAGVSQSPSNKVTEKGKDVELRCDPISGHTALYWYRQSLGQGLEFLIYFQGNSAPDKSGLPSDRFSAERTGGSVSTLTIQRTQQEDSAVYLCASSPRGWVSHEQYFGPGTRLTVT.

The V and J genes are TRBV5-1 and TRBJ1-6; the D is unclear. The V gene lost 3 bases and the J gene lost 7 bases, with 11 bases spanning the gap. From germline, CDR1 is SGHRS and CDR2 YFSETQ. This CDR3 spans 14 amino acids. CDR3 loop: CASSSEPGNSPLHF. CDR3 coding DNA: TGCGCCAGCAGCTCCGAGCCGGGGAATTCACCCCTCCACTTT.

The V and J genes are TRBV6-6 and TRBJ2-1, with D perhaps TRBD2 (6 bases). Germline CDR1 and CDR2: MNHNY and SVGAGI (reference sequence). V was clipped by 5 bases and J by 9 bases, with 17 bases between them. The CDR3 length is 14 residues. The CDR3 reads CASSGRDSRGEQFF. The CDR3 DNA reads TGTGCCAGCAGTGGACGGGACTCGCGCGGTGAGCAGTTCTTC.

The V call is TRBV6-1, the J call TRBJ2-1, with no clear D. Germline values: CDR1 MNHNS, CDR2 SASEGT. This CDR3 region has 16 residues. V was clipped by 0 bases and J by 5 bases, with 14 bases between them. The DNA for the CDR3 is TGTGCCAGCAGTGAAGCGCCTTTTAGTCCGAACAATGAGCAGTTCTTC. Protein product: CASSEAPFSPNNEQFF.

This chain joins TRBV10-1 and TRBJ2-3; 11 bases map to TRBD2. J lost 0 bases, V lost 9 bases, and 8 bases had no gene match. This CDR3 is built from 16 residues. The germline V gene encodes CDR1 WNHNN and CDR2 SYGVQD (reference sequence). CDR3: CASSGTSGASTDTQYF. The CDR3 DNA sequence: TGCGCCAGTTCCGGGACTAGCGGAGCTAGCACAGATACGCAGTATTTT.

The CDR3: CASSPGRYEQYF. The CDR3 DNA is TGTGCCAGCAGCCCAGGTCGTTACGAGCAGTACTTC. The rearrangement joins TRBV2 to TRBJ2-7; D ambiguous. V was pared by 6 bases and J by 4 bases, with 10 bases between. The CDR3 extends over 12 amino acids. Germline V CDR1 and CDR2: SNHLY, FYNNEI. The full variable domain, completed using reference TRBV2 and TRBJ2-7, is EPEVTQTPSHQVTQMGQEVILRCVPISNHLYFYWYRQILGQKVEFLVSFYNNEISEKSEIFDDQFSVERPDGSNFTLKIRSTKLEDSAMYFCASSPGRYEQYFGPGTRLTVT.

The V and J genes are TRBV12-3 or TRBV12-4 and TRBJ1-1; D is ambiguous. CDR3 length: 13 amino acids. Between the trimmed V and J ends, which lost 4 bases and 4 bases, there was a span of 10 bases. CDR3 region: CASSSRRFTEAFF. CDR3 DNA sequence: TGTGCCAGCAGTTCCAGGAGGTTCACTGAAGCTTTCTTT.

The chain is built from TRBV5-1 and TRBJ2-7; 9 nucleotides match TRBD1. Germline V gene lookup returns CDR1 SGHRS and CDR2 YFSETQ. The CDR3 has 15 residues. V gave up 4 bases and J gave up 2 bases; unmatched junction bases: 7. As DNA, the CDR3 is TGCGCCAGCAGCCTCAGGGGGGACAGGGCCTACGAGCAGTACTTC. Translating it yields CASSLRGDRAYEQYF.

The rearrangement links TRBV18 to TRBJ1-2; D is undetermined. V lost 3 bases and J 8 bases, leaving 10 bases between the germline ends. CDR3 length: 12 amino acids. Per the germline V gene, CDR1 is KGHSH and CDR2 is LQKENI. CDR3 DNA: TGTGCCAGCTCACCGCGCGGTGGCGGCTACACCTTC. This codes for CASSPRGGGYTF. Full variable domain (remainder filled in from reference TRBV18 and TRBJ1-2): NAGVMQNPRHLVRRRGQEARLRCSPMKGHSHVYWYRQLPEEGLKFMVYLQKENIIDESGMPKERFSAEFPKEGPSILRIQQVVRGDSAAYFCASSPRGGGYTFGSGTRLTVV.

The V call is TRBV11-3, the J call TRBJ2-2; 8 bases line up with TRBD1. V lost 1 base, J lost 12 bases, and 1 base stayed unmatched. This CDR3 contains 12 residues. Germline CDR1 is SGHNT and CDR2 is YENEEA. CDR3 sequence reads: CASSLGQGQLFF. The DNA of the CDR3 is TGTGCCAGCAGCTTAGGACAGGGGCAGCTGTTTTTT.

The chain uses TRBV2 and TRBJ2-7; 12 bases line up with TRBD2. The CDR3 consists of 15 residues. Per the germline V gene, CDR1 is SNHLY and CDR2 is FYNNEI. V lost 3 bases and J lost 0; bases outside the gene matches: 0. The CDR3 reads CASSETSGGSYEQYF. The CDR3 DNA is TGTGCCAGCAGTGAGACTAGCGGGGGCTCCTACGAGCAGTACTTC.

The chain carries TRBV3-1 (or the pseudogene TRBV3-2) and TRBJ2-7; TRBD1 aligns across 7 bases. J was trimmed by 1 base and V by 4 bases; bases with no gene match: 7. Germline loops: CDR1 LGHDT, CDR2 YNNKEL (reference sequence). The CDR3 totals 15 residues. The CDR3 bases are TGTGCCAGCAGCCCCCGGAAGGGGGCGTCCTACGAGCAGTACTTC. Its translation is CASSPRKGASYEQYF.

This chain connects TRBV5-1 to TRBJ2-1, with 14 bases aligning to TRBD2. Germline values: CDR1 SGHRS, CDR2 YFSETQ. The junction had 10 bases not matched to a gene; V was cut back by 4 bases and J by 4 bases. The CDR3 has 18 residues. CDR3 DNA: TGCGCCAGCAGCCCGGGGACTAGCGGGAGCTGGGGTTACAATGAGCAGTTCTTC. Protein product: CASSPGTSGSWGYNEQFF.

This chain joins TRBV11-2 and TRBJ1-1; D not certain. This CDR3 contains 14 residues. V lost 4 bases and J 1 base, leaving 10 bases between the germline ends. CDR1 is SGHAT and CDR2 is FQNNGV in the germline V gene. This chain's CDR3 is CASSYQVRNTEAFF. In DNA form, the CDR3 reads TGTGCCAGCAGCTATCAAGTCAGGAACACTGAAGCTTTCTTT.

V usage is TRBV6-6 and J usage is TRBJ1-4, with 9 bases lining up with TRBD1. J was trimmed by 7 bases and V by 3 bases; bases with no gene match: 6. Germline loops: CDR1 MNHNY, CDR2 SVGAGI (reference sequence). CDR3 length: 15 residues. The CDR3 DNA follows: TGTGCCAGCAGTTATGAGGGGACAGGGTTTGAAAAACTGTTTTTT. It translates to CASSYEGTGFEKLFF.

The J gene is TRBJ1-6, the V gene TRBV28; TRBD1 matches at 11 bases. Losses at the gene ends were 11 bases for V and 7 bases for J; bases not matched to a gene: 1. This CDR3 contains 12 residues. In germline, CDR1 is MDHEN, CDR2 SYDVKM. CDR3 amino acids: CAGQGANSPLHF. CDR3 nucleotides: TGTGCCGGACAGGGGGCAAATTCACCCCTCCACTTT.

The chain recombines TRBV3-1 (or the pseudogene TRBV3-2) with TRBJ2-5; 7 positions match TRBD2. The germline V gene has CDR1 LGHDT and CDR2 YNNKEL (reference sequence). Trimming took 2 bases from V and 5 from J; bases not matched to a gene: 8. The length of the CDR3 is 15 residues. The CDR3: CASSQRGRADETQYF. As DNA, the CDR3 is TGTGCCAGCAGCCAACGAGGGAGGGCCGACGAGACCCAGTACTTC.

The chain links TRBV30 to TRBJ1-3, with no clear D. V gave up 0 bases and J gave up 3 bases, with 6 bases separating them. The germline gives CDR1 GTSNPN, CDR2 SVGIG (reference sequence). CDR3 length: 13 residues. CDR3 nucleotides: TGTGCCTGGAGTGTACTGATTGGAAACACCATATATTTT. Protein sequence: CAWSVLIGNTIYF.

The chain combines TRBV21-1 with TRBJ1-5; TRBD1 is taken as the D call from the table, unchecked against the DNA. TRBV21-1 is flagged as a pseudogene. The CDR3 loop spans 16 amino acids. DNA of the CDR3: TGTGCCAGCAGCAAAGTGGCATACCCCAGCAATCAGCCCCAGCATTTT. This sequence encodes CASSKVAYPSNQPQHF.